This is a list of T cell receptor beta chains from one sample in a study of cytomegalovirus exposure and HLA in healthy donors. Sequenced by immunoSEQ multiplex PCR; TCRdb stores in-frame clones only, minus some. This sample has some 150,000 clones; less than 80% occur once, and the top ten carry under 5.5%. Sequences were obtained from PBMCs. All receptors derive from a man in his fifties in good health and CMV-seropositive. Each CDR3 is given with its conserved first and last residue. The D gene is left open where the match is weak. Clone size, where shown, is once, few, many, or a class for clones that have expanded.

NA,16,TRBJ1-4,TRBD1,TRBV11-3,TGTGCCAGCAGCTCCCACAGGGACAGGGGGCGTGAAAAACTGTTTTTT,CASSSHRDRGREKLFF
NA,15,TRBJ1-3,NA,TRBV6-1,TGTGCCAGCAGTGAAGACAGGTTCTCTGGAAACACCATATATTTT,CASSEDRFSGNTIYF
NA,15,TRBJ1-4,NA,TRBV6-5,TGTGCCAGCAGTACCCGCAGCCGGGGGAATGAAAAACTGTTTTTT,CASSTRSRGNEKLFF
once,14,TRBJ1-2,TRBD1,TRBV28,TGTGCCAGCAAAACAGGGGGGGCTAACTATGGCTACACCTTC,CASKTGGANYGYTF
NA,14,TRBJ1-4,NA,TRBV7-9,TGTGCCAGCAGCCCCCCAGGTTATAATGAAAAACTGTTTTTT,CASSPPGYNEKLFF
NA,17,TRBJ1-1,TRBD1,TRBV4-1,TGCGCCAGCAGCCAAGATAGGCGACAGGGCCTGAACACTGAAGCTTTCTTT,CASSQDRRQGLNTEAFF
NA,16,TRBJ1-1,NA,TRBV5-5,TGTGCCAGCAGCTTGGAGTCACAGGGTCGGAACACTGAAGCTTTCTTT,CASSLESQGRNTEAFF
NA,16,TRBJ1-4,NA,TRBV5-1,TGCGCCAGCGGTCTCTCAAGCAGGGGCACTAATGAAAAACTGTTTTTT,CASGLSSRGTNEKLFF
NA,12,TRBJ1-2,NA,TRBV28,TGTGCCAGCAGTTTAGGGTGGGAGGGCTACACCTTC,CASSLGWEGYTF
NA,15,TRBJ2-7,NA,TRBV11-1,TGTGCCAGCAGCCCCACCCGGACGGGGTTGAGCGAGCAGTACTTC,CASSPTRTGLSEQYF
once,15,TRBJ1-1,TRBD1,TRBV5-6,TGTGCCAGCAGCTTGGCAGGGGGCATGACCACTGAAGCTTTCTTT,CASSLAGGMTTEAFF
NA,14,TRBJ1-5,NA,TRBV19,TGTGCCAGTAGCCCGGACGGGGTCAATCAGCCCCAGCATTTT,CASSPDGVNQPQHF
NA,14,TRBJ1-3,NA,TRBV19,TGTGCCAGTAAACAGGGTGGCTCTGGAAACACCATATATTTT,CASKQGGSGNTIYF
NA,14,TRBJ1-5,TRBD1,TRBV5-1,TGCGCCAGCAGCTTGGCGGGACAGGGTGAGCCCCAGCATTTT,CASSLAGQGEPQHF
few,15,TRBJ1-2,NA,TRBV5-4,TGTGCCAGCAGCGGTCCTGTGGGAGCTAACTATGGCTACACCTTC,CASSGPVGANYGYTF
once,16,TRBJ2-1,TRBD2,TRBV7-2,TGTGCCAGCAGCCAAATAGCGGGAGGGAGGGGGAATGAGCAGTTCTTC,CASSQIAGGRGNEQFF
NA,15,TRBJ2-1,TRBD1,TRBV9,TGTGCCAGCAGCGTAGGGGACAGGGGGCACGATGAGCAGTTCTTC,CASSVGDRGHDEQFF
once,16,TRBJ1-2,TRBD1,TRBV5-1,TGCGCCAGCAGCTTGGCCATCGGACAGGGACAAAATGGCTACACCTTC,CASSLAIGQGQNGYTF
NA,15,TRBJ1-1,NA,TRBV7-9,TGTGCCAGCAGCTCCCAGGGGAAAGGGAATGCTGAAGCTTTCTTT,CASSSQGKGNAEAFF
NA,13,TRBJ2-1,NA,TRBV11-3,TGTGCCAGCAGCCAGGACAACAAGGATGAGCAGTTCTTC,CASSQDNKDEQFF
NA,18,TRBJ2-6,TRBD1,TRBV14,TGTGCCAGCAGCCAAGGAGGGACAGGGTGGTCTGGGGCCAACGTCCTGACTTTC,CASSQGGTGWSGANVLTF
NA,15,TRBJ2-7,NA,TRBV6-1,TGTGCCAGCAGTGAATTTACAGGAACCCCCTACGAGCAGTACTTC,CASSEFTGTPYEQYF
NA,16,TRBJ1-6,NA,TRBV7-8,TGTGCCAGCAGCTCATCAGGGGAGGGATATAATTCACCCCTCCACTTT,CASSSSGEGYNSPLHF
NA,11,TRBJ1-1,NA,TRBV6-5,TGTGCCAGCCTCCGGGGGGCTGAAGCTTTCTTT,CASLRGAEAFF